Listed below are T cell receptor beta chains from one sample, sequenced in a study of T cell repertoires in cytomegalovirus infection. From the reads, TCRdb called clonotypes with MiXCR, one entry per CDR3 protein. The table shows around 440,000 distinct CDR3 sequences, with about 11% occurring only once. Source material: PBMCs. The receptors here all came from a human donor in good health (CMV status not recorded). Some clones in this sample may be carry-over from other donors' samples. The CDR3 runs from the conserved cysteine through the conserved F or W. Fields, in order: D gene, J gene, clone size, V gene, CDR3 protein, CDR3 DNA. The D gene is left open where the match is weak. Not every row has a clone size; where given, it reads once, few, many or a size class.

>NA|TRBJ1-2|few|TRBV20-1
CSARGFPAPSGNGYTF
TGCAGTGCTAGAGGGTTCCCAGCGCCTTCTGGAAATGGCTACACCTTC
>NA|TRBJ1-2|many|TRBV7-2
CASSLGTPQYYGYTF
TGTGCCAGCAGCTTAGGAACACCGCAGTACTATGGCTACACCTTC
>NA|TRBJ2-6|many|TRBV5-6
CASSLGLNSGANVLTF
TGTGCCAGCAGCCTGGGACTGAACTCTGGGGCCAACGTCCTGACTTTC
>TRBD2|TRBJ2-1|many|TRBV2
CASSRLAGGNNEQFF
TGTGCCAGCAGTAGACTAGCGGGAGGGAACAATGAGCAGTTCTTC
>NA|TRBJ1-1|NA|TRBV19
CASSNLKPPAFF
TGTGCCAGTAGTAACCTCAAGCCCCCAGCTTTCTTT
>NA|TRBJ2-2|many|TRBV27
CASSLTAPLTGELFF
TGTGCCAGCAGTCTCACAGCGCCTTTGACCGGGGAGCTGTTTTTT
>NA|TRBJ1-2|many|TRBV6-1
CASSEGPTGGGYTF
TGTGCCAGCAGTGAAGGCCCCACAGGTGGGGGCTACACCTTC
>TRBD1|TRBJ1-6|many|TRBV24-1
CATSGGTGNSPLHF
TGTGCCACCAGTGGAGGGACAGGAAATTCACCCCTCCACTTT
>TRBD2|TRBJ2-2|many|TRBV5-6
CASKLAGGPNGELFF
TGTGCCAGCAAACTAGCGGGAGGGCCGAACGGGGAGCTGTTTTTT
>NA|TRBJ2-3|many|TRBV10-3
CAIREDRQGTTDTQYF
TGTGCCATCAGGGAAGATAGGCAGGGGACCACAGATACGCAGTATTTT
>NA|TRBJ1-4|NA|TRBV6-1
CASRASPGEKLFF
TGTGCCAGCAGAGCCAGCCCGGGAGAAAAACTGTTTTTT
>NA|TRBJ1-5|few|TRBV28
CASRAKGEWRNQPQHF
TGTGCCAGCAGGGCGAAGGGGGAGTGGAGGAATCAGCCCCAGCATTTT
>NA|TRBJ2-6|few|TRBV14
CASSQDRRTGANVLTF
TGTGCCAGCAGCCAAGATCGCAGGACTGGGGCCAACGTCCTGACTTTC
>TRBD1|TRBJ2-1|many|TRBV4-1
CASRPRDRDYNEQFF
TGCGCCAGCAGGCCCCGGGACAGGGACTACAATGAGCAGTTCTTC
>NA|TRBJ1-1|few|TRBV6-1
CASSQSYTEAFF
TGTGCCAGCAGTCAGAGTTACACTGAAGCTTTCTTT
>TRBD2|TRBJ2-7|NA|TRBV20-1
CSAGRLAGVDEQYF
TGCAGTGCAGGACGACTAGCGGGAGTTGACGAGCAGTACTTC
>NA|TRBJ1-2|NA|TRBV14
CASSPRGGSHPDGYTF
TGTGCCAGCAGCCCCCGAGGCGGCAGCCATCCTGATGGCTACACCTTC
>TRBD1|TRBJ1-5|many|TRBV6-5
CASRKDRVTREPQHF
TGTGCCAGCAGAAAGGACAGGGTCACGAGGGAGCCCCAGCATTTT
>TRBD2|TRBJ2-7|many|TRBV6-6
CASSGLAATSYEQYF
TGTGCCAGCAGTGGGCTAGCGGCCACCTCCTACGAGCAGTACTTC
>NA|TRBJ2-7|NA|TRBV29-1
CSVEQDPYEQYF
TGCAGCGTTGAGCAGGATCCCTACGAGCAGTACTTC
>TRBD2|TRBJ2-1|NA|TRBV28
CASSFPRASGNEQFF
TGTGCCAGCAGTTTCCCGAGGGCTAGCGGCAATGAGCAGTTCTTC
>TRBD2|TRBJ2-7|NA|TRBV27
CASSGGLAGVEQYF
TGTGCCAGCAGTGGGGGACTAGCGGGGGTTGAGCAGTACTTC
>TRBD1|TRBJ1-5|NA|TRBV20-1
CSARRTGNPNQPQHF
TGCAGTGCTAGGCGGACAGGGAATCCCAATCAGCCCCAGCATTTT
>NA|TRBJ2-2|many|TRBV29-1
CSVWWGRSGELFF
TGCAGCGTCTGGTGGGGGAGATCAGGGGAGCTGTTTTTT
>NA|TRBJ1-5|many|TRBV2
CASATGRTRQPQHF
TGTGCCAGCGCCACCGGGAGGACAAGACAGCCCCAGCATTTT
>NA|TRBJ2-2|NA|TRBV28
CASSYDFYTGELFF
TGTGCCAGCAGCTACGACTTTTACACCGGGGAGCTGTTTTTT
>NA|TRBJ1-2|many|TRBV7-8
CASSLSGGESDYGYTF
TGTGCCAGCAGCTTATCGGGTGGGGAGTCGGACTATGGCTACACCTTC
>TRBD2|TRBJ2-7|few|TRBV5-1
CASSLVGGRVTVEQYF
TGCGCCAGCAGCTTGGTAGGCGGGAGGGTTACTGTTGAGCAGTACTTC
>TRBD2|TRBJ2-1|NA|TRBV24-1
CATSVRSSGRATGSYNEQFF
TGTGCCACCAGTGTGAGGTCTAGCGGGAGGGCCACGGGTTCCTACAATGAGCAGTTCTTC
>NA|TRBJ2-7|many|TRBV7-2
CASSRAIGTVTYEQYF
TGTGCCAGCAGCCGGGCTATAGGGACTGTGACCTACGAGCAGTACTTC
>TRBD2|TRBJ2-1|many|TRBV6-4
CASSDGTSMANEQFF
TGTGCCAGCAGTGACGGGACTAGTATGGCCAATGAGCAGTTCTTC
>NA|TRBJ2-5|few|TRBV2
CASSDSDGVSTETQYF
TGTGCCAGCAGTGACAGCGACGGTGTTTCGACAGAGACCCAGTACTTC
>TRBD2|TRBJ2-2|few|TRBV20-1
CSAREASGRAGELFF
TGCAGTGCTAGAGAGGCTAGCGGGAGGGCCGGGGAGCTGTTTTTT
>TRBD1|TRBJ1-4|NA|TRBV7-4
CASSLAYRGDQSDEKLFF
TGTGCCAGCAGCTTAGCGTACAGGGGGGACCAGAGTGATGAAAAACTGTTTTTT
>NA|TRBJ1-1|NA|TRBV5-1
CASSLDKANTEAFF
TGCGCCAGCAGCTTGGACAAGGCGAACACTGAAGCTTTCTTT
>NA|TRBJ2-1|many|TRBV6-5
CASSRSTGEGNEQFF
TGTGCCAGCAGTCGATCGACAGGGGAGGGGAATGAGCAGTTCTTC
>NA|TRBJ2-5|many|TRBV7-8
CASTPGAWETQYF
TGTGCCAGCACCCCTGGGGCCTGGGAGACCCAGTACTTC
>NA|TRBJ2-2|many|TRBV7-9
CASSLEDGSLGELFF
TGTGCCAGCAGCTTAGAAGACGGGAGTCTCGGGGAGCTGTTTTTT
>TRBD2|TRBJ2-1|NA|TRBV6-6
CASRAGLAVYNEQFF
TGTGCCAGCAGAGCGGGACTAGCGGTCTACAATGAGCAGTTCTTC
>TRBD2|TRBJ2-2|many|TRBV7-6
CASSSTSGRLVPGELFF
TGTGCCAGCAGCTCGACTAGCGGGAGATTGGTTCCCGGGGAGCTGTTTTTT
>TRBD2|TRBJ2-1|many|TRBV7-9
CASLAGGGNEQFF
TGTGCCAGCTTAGCGGGTGGGGGCAATGAGCAGTTCTTC
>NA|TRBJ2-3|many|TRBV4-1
CASSQVAGLRSSTDTQYF
TGCGCCAGCAGCCAAGTTGCGGGATTACGATCTAGCACAGATACGCAGTATTTT
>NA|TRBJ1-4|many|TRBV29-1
CSVEGAGNNEKLFF
TGCAGCGTTGAGGGGGCGGGGAATAATGAAAAACTGTTTTTT
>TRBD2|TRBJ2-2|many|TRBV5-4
CASRISGGGTGELFF
TGTGCCAGCAGGATTAGCGGGGGAGGCACCGGGGAGCTGTTTTTT
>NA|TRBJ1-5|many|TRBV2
CASTKDSNQPQHF
TGTGCCAGCACTAAGGACAGTAATCAGCCCCAGCATTTT
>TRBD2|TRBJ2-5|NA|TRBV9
CASSVGEGEETQYF
TGTGCCAGCAGCGTTGGGGAGGGTGAGGAGACCCAGTACTTC
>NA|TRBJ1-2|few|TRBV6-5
CASSYSPTANYGYTF
TGTGCCAGCAGTTACTCGCCGACGGCTAACTATGGCTACACCTTC
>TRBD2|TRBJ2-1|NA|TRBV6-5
CASRFGGGGGRADEQFF
TGTGCCAGCAGGTTCGGGGGGGGAGGCGGGAGGGCCGATGAGCAGTTCTTC
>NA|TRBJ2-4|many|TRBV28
CASKGRGGGLAKNIQYF
TGTGCCAGCAAGGGCAGGGGTGGGGGGTTGGCCAAAAACATTCAGTACTTC
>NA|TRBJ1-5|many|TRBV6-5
CASSPWAGSNQPQHF
TGTGCCAGCAGTCCGTGGGCGGGTTCCAATCAGCCCCAGCATTTT
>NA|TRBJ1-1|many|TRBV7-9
CASSTDIRAFF
TGTGCCAGCAGCACGGACATAAGAGCTTTCTTT
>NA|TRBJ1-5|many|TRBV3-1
CASSQGGKSQHF
TGTGCCAGCAGCCAAGGGGGGAAGTCCCAGCATTTT
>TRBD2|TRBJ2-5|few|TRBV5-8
CASSLVTSGSFLVGETQYF
TGTGCCAGCAGCCTCGTGACTAGCGGGAGTTTTTTGGTTGGGGAGACCCAGTACTTC
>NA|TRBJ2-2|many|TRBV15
CATSKAGPKNTGELFF
TGTGCCACCAGCAAGGCCGGGCCCAAGAACACCGGGGAGCTGTTTTTT
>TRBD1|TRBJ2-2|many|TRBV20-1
CSARGTGNTGELFF
TGCAGTGCTAGAGGGACAGGGAACACCGGGGAGCTGTTTTTT
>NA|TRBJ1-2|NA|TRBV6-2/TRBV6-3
CASSYTSGYTF
TGTGCCAGCAGTTACACAAGTGGCTACACCTTC